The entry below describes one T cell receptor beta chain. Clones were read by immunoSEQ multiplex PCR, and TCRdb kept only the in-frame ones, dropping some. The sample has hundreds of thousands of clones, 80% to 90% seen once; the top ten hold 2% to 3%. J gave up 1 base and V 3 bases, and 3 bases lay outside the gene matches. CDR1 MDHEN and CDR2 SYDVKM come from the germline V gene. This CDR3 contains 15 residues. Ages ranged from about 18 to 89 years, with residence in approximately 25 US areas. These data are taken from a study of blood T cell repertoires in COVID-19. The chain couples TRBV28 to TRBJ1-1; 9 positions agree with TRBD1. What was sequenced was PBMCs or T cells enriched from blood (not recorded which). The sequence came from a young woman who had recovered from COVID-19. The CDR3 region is CASSFRGQGNTEAFF. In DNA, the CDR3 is TGTGCCAGCAGTTTTCGGGGACAGGGGAACACTGAAGCTTTCTTT.